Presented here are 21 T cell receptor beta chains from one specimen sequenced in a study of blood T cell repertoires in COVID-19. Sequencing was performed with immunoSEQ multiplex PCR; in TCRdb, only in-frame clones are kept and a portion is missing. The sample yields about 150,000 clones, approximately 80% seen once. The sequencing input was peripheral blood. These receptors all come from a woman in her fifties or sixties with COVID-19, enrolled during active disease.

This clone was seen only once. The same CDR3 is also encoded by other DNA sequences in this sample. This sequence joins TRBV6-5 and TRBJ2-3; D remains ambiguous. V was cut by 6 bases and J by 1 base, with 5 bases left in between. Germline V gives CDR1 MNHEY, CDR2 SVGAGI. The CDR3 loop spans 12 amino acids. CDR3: CASRAGTDTQYF. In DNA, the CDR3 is TGTGCCAGCAGGGCAGGCACAGATACGCAGTATTTT.

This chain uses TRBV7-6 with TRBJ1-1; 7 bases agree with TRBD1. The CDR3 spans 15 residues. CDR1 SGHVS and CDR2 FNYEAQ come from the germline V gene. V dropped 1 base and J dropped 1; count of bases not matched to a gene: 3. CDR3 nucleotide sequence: TGTGCCAGCAGCTTAGGGGGACAGTCGAACACTGAAGCTTTCTTT. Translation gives CASSLGGQSNTEAFF. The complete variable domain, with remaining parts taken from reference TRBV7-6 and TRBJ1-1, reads GAGVSQSPRYKVTKRGQDVALRCDPISGHVSLYWYRQALGQGPEFLTYFNYEAQQDKSGLPNDRFSAERPEGSISTLTIQRTEQRDSAMYRCASSLGGQSNTEAFFGQGTRLTVV.

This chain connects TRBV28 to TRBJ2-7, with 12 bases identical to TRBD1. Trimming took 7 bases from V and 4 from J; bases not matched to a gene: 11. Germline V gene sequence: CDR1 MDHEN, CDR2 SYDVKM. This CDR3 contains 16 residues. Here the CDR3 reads CASNSAGTGGKYEQYF. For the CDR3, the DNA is TGTGCCAGCAATTCCGCCGGGACAGGGGGCAAATACGAGCAGTACTTC. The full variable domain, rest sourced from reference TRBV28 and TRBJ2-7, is DVKVTQSSRYLVKRTGEKVFLECVQDMDHENMFWYRQDPGLGLRLIYFSYDVKMKEKGDIPEGYSVSREKKERFSLILESASTNQTSMYLCASNSAGTGGKYEQYFGPGTRLTVT.

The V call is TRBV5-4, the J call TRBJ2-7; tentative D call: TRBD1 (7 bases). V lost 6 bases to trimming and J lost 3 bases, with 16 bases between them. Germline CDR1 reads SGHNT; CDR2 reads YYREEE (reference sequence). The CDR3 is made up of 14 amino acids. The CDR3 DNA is TGTGCCAGCAAGAAGTCAGGGGGGAACTACGAGCAGTACGTC. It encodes CASKKSGGNYEQYV.

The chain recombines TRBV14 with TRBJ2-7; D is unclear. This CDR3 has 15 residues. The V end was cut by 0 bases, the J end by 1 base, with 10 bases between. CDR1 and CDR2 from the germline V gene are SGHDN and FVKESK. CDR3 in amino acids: CASSQDTQLSYEQYF. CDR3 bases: TGTGCCAGCAGCCAAGACACTCAACTTTCCTACGAGCAGTACTTC.

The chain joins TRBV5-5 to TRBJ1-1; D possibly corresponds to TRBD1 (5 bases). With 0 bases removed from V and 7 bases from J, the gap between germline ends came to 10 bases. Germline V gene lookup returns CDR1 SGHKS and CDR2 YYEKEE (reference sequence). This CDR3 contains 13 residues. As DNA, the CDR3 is TGTGCCAGCAGCTTGGTGGCGGGGCTTGAAGCTTTCTTT. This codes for CASSLVAGLEAFF. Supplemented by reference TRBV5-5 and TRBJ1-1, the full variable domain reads DAGVTQSPTHLIKTRGQQVTLRCSPISGHKSVSWYQQVLGQGPQFIFQYYEKEERGRGNFPDRFSARQFPNYSSELNVNALLLGDSALYLCASSLVAGLEAFFGQGTRLTVV.

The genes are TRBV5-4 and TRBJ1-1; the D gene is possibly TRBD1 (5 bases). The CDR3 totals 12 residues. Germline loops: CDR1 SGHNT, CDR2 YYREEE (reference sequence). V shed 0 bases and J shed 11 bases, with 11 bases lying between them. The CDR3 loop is CASSLAGRAAFF. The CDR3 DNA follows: TGTGCCAGCAGCTTGGCCGGCAGGGCCGCTTTCTTT.

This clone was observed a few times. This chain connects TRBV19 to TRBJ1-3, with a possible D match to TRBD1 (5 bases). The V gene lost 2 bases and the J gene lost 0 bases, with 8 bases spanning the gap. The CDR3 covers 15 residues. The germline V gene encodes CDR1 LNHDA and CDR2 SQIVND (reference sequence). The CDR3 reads CASSIQGLSGNTIYF. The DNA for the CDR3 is TGTGCCAGTAGTATACAGGGACTCTCTGGAAACACCATATATTTT.

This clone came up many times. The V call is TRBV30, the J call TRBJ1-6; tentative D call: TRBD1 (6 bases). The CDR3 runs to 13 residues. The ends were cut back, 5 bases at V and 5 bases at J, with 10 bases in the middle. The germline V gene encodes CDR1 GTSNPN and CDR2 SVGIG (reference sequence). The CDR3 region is CAWAGTNNSPLHF. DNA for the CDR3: TGTGCCTGGGCCGGGACAAATAATTCACCCCTCCACTTT.

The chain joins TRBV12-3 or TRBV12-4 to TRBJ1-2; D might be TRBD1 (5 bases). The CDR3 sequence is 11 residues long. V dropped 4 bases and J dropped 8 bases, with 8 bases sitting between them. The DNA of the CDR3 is TGTGCCAGCAGTTCGGGGGGAGGCTACACCTTC. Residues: CASSSGGGYTF.

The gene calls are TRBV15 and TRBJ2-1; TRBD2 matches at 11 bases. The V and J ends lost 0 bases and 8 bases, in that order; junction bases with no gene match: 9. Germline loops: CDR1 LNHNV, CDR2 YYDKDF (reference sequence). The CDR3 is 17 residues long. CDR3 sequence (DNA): TGTGCCACCAGCAGAGACCAACTAGCGGGGGCCCCGGATGAGCAGTTCTTC. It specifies CATSRDQLAGAPDEQFF.

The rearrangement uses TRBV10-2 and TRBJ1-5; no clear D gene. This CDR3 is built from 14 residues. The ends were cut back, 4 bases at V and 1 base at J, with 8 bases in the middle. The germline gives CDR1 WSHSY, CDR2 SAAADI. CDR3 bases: TGCGCCAGCAGTGCCGCGGGGAGCAATCAGCCCCAGCATTTT. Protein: CASSAAGSNQPQHF.

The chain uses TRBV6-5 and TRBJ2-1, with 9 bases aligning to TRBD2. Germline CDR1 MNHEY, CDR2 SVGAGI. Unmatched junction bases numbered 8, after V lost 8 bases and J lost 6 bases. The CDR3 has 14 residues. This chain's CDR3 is CASHQRGAANEQFF. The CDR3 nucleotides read TGTGCCAGCCACCAGCGGGGGGCTGCCAATGAGCAGTTCTTC.

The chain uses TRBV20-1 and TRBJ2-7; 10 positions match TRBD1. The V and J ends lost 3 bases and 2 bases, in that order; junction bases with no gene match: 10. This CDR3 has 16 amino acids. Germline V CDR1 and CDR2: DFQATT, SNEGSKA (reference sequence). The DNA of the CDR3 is TGCAGTGCTAGTGACCCCGCGGGACAGGGGCCCTACGAGCAGTACTTC. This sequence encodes CSASDPAGQGPYEQYF.

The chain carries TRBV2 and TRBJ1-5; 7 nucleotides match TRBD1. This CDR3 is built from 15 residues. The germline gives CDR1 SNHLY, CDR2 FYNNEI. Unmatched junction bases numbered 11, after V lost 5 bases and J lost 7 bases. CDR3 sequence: CASSSPQGERQPQHF. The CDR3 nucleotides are TGTGCCAGCAGTTCGCCTCAGGGGGAGCGGCAGCCCCAGCATTTT.

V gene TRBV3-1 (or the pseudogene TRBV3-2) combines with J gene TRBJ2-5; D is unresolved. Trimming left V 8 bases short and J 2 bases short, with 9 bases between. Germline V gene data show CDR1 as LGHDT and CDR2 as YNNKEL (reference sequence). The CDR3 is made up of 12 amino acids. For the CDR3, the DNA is TGTGCCAGCTGTACAGTTCAAGAGACCCAGTACTTC. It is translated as CASCTVQETQYF.

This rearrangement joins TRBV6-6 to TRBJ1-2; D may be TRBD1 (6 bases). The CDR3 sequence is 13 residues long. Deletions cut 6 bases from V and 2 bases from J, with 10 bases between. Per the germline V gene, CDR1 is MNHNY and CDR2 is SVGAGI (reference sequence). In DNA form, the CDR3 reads TGTGCCAGCAGCCCCACAGGGAACTATGGCTACACCTTC. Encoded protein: CASSPTGNYGYTF.

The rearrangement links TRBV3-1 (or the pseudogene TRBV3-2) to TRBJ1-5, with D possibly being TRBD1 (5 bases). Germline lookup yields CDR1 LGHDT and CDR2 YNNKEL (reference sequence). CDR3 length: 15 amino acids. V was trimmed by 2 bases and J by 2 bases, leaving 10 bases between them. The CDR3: CASSQMGQGNQPQHF. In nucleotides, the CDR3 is TGTGCCAGCAGCCAAATGGGGCAGGGCAATCAGCCCCAGCATTTT.

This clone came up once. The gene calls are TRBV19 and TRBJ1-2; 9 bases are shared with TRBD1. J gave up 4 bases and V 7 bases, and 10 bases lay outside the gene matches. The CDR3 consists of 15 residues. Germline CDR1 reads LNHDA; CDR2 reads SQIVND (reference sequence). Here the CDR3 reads CASIAQGASVYGYTF. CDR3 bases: TGTGCCAGTATCGCACAGGGGGCATCGGTCTATGGCTACACCTTC.

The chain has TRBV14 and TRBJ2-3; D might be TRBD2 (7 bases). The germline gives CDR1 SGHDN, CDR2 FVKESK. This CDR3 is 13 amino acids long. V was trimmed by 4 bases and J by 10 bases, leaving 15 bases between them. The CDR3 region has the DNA TGTGCCAGCAGCCCTCTCCGGGGGGCGCCGCAGTATTTT. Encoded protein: CASSPLRGAPQYF.

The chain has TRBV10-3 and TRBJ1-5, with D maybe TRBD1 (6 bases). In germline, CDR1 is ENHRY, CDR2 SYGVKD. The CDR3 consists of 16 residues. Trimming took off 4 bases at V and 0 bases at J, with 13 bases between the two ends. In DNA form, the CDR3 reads TGTGCCATCAGTGCAGGGGAGAGGTATAGCAATCAGCCCCAGCATTTT. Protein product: CAISAGERYSNQPQHF.